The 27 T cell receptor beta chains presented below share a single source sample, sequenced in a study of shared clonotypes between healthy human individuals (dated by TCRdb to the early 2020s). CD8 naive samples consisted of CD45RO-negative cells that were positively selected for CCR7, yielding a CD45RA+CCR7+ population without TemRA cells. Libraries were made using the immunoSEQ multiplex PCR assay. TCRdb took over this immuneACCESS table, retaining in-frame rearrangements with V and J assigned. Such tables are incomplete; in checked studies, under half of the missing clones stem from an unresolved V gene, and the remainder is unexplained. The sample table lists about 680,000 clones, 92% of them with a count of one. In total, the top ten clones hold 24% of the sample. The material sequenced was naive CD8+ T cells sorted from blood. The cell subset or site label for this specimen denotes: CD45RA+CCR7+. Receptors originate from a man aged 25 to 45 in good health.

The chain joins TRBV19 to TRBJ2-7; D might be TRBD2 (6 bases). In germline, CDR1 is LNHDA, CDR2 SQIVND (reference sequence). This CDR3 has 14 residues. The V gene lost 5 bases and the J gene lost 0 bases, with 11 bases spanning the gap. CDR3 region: CASSLAEGSYEQYF. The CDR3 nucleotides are TGTGCCAGTAGTTTAGCGGAGGGCTCCTACGAGCAGTACTTC.

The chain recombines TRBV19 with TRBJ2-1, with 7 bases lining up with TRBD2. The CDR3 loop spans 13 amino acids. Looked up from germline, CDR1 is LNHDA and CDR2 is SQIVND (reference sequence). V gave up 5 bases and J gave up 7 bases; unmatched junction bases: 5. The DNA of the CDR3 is TGTGCCAGTAGTGTACTAGCGCTGAATGAGCAGTTCTTC. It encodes CASSVLALNEQFF.

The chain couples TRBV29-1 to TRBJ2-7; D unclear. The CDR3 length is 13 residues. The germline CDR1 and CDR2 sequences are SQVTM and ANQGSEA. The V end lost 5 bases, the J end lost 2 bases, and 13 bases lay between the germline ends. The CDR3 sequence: CSVKAATTYEQYF. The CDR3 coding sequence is TGCAGCGTTAAGGCAGCTACTACCTACGAGCAGTACTTC.

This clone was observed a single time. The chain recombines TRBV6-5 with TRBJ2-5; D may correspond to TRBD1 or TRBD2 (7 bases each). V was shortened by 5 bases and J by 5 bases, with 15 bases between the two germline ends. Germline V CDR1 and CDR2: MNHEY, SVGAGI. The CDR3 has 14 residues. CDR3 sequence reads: CASSAQGGMETQYF. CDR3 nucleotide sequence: TGTGCCAGCAGTGCCCAGGGGGGGATGGAGACCCAGTACTTC.

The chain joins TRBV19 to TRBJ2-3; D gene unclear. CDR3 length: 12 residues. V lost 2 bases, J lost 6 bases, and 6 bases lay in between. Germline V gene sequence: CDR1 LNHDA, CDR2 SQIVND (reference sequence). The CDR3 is CASSIPQDTQYF. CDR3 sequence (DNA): TGTGCCAGTAGTATACCCCAGGATACGCAGTATTTT.

The CDR3 sequence: CSVITPRRSYEQYF. The CDR3 nucleotides are TGCAGCGTTATAACACCTCGGAGATCCTACGAGCAGTACTTC. The chain recombines TRBV29-1 with TRBJ2-7; D gene uncertain. The V end lost 5 bases, the J end lost 1 base, and 15 bases lay between the germline ends. The CDR3 runs 14 residues. In germline, CDR1 is SQVTM, CDR2 ANQGSEA.

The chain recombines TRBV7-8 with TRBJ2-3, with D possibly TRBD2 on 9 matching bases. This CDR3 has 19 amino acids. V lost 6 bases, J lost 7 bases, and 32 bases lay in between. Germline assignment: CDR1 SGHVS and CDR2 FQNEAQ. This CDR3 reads CASRTGTGQFGGRVYTQYF. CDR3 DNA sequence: TGTGCCAGCAGAACCGGGACAGGACAATTTGGCGGGAGGGTATATACGCAGTATTTT.

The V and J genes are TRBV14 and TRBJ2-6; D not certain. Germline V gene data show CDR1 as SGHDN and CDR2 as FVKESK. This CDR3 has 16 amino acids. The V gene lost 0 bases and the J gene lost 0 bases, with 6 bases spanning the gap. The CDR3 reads CASSQDQVSGANVLTF. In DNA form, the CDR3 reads TGTGCCAGCAGCCAAGATCAGGTCTCTGGGGCCAACGTCCTGACTTTC.

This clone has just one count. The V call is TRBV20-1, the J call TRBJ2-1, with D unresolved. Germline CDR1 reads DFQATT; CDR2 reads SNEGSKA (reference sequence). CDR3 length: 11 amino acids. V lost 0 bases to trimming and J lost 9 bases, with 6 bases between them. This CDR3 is CSAREVGEQFF. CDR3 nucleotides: TGCAGTGCTAGAGAAGTAGGTGAGCAGTTCTTC.

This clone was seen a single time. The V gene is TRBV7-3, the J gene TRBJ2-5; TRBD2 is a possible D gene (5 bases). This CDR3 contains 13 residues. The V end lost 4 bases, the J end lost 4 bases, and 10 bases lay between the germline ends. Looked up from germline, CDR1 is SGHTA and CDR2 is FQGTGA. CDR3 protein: CASSSSEGETQYF. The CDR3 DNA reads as TGTGCCAGCAGCTCCTCCGAGGGAGAGACCCAGTACTTC.

The DNA of the CDR3 is TGTGCCAGTAGTATAGATTCTCACGAAATCGCGGGAGACTGGCCCAATGAGCAGTTCTTC. Amino acids: CASSIDSHEIAGDWPNEQFF. The rearrangement uses TRBV19 and TRBJ2-1; TRBD2 agrees at 7 bases. CDR3 length: 20 residues. V shed 0 bases and J 6 bases; nucleotides not matched to a gene: 20. Germline V CDR1 and CDR2: LNHDA, SQIVND (reference sequence).

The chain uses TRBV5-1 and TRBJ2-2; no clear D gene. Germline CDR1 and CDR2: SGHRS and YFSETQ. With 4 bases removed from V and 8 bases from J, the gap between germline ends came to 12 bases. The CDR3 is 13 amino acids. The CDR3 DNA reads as TGCGCCAGCAGCGCCCCTGTTACAGGGGAGCTGTTTTTT. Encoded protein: CASSAPVTGELFF.

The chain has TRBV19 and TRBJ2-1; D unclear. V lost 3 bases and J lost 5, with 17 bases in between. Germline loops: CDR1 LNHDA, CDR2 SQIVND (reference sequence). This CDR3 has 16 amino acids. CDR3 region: CASSMYTDPPNNEQFF. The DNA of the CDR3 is TGTGCCAGTAGTATGTACACCGACCCCCCCAACAATGAGCAGTTCTTC.

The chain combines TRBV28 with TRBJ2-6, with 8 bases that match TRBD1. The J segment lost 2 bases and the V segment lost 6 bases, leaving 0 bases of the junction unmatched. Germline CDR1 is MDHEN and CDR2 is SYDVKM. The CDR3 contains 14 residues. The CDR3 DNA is TGTGCCAGCAGACAGGGGGCTGGGGCCAACGTCCTGACTTTC. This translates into CASRQGAGANVLTF.

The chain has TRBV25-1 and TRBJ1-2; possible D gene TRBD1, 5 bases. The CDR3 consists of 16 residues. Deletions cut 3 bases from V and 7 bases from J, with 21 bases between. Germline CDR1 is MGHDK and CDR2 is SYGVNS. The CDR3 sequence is CASSDGSRGIVSGYTF. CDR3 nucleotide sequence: TGTGCCAGCAGTGACGGTTCGCGGGGGATTGTGTCTGGCTACACCTTC.

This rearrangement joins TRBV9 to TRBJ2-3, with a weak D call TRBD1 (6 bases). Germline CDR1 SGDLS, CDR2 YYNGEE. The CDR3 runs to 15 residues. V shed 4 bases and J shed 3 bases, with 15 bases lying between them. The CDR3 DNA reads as TGTGCCAGCAGCCCTAAGACCGGGACAACAGATACGCAGTATTTT. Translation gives CASSPKTGTTDTQYF.

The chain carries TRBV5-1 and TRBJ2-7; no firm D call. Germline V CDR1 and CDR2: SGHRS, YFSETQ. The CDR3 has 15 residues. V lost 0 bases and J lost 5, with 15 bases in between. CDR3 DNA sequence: TGCGCCAGCAGCTTGGTGGGGATACCCCAAAACGAGCAGTACTTC. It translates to CASSLVGIPQNEQYF. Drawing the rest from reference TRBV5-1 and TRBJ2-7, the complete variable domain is KAGVTQTPRYLIKTRGQQVTLSCSPISGHRSVSWYQQTPGQGLQFLFEYFSETQRNKGNFPGRFSGRQFSNSRSEMNVSTLELGDSALYLCASSLVGIPQNEQYFGPGTRLTVT.

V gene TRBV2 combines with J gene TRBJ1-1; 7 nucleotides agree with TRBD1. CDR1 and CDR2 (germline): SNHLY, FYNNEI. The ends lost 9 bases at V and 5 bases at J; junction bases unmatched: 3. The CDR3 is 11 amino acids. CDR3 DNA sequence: TGTGCCAGGATACAGGGGACTGAAGCTTTCTTT. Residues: CARIQGTEAFF.

CDR3 nucleotide sequence: TGTGCCAGCAGCTTTCTCTCCAGGGATCAGGGAGCTTTCTTT. Its protein is CASSFLSRDQGAFF. This chain uses TRBV11-3 with TRBJ1-1; weak D call: TRBD1 (5 bases). CDR3 length: 14 residues. V lost 3 bases to trimming and J lost 10 bases, with 18 bases between them. CDR1 is SGHNT and CDR2 is YENEEA in the germline V gene.

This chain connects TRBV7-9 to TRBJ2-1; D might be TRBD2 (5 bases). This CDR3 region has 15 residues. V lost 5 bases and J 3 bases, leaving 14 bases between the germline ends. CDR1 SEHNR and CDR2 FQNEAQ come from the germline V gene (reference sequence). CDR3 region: CASSPLAGYYNEQFF. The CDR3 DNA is TGTGCCAGCAGCCCCCTGGCGGGCTACTACAATGAGCAGTTCTTC.

The CDR3 DNA reads TGTGCCAGCAGGGGGACAGGATATGGCTACACCTTC. It specifies CASRGTGYGYTF. The chain carries TRBV9 and TRBJ1-2, with 8 positions matching TRBD1. The trim removed 5 bases at V and 5 bases at J, leaving 2 bases unmatched. In germline, CDR1 is SGDLS, CDR2 YYNGEE. The CDR3 extends over 12 amino acids.

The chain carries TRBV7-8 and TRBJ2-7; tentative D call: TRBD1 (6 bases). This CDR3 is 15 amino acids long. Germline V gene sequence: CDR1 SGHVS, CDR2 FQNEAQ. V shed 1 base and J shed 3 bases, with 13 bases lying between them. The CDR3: CASSLGNGQSYEQYF. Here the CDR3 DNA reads TGTGCCAGCAGCTTAGGAAATGGACAGAGCTACGAGCAGTACTTC.

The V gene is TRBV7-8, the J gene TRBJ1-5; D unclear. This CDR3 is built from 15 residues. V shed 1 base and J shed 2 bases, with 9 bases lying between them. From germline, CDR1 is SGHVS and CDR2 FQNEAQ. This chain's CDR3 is CASSLGGIGNQPQHF. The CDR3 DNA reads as TGTGCCAGCAGCTTAGGGGGTATTGGCAATCAGCCCCAGCATTTT.

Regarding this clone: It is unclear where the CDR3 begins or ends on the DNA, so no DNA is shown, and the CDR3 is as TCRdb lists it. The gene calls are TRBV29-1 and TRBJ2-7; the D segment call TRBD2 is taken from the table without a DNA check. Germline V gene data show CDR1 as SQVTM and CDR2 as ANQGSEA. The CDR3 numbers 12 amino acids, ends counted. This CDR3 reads CSTSGRGVEQYF.

CDR3 sequence reads: CASSFRIGGNQPQHF. The CDR3, as DNA: TGTGCCAGCAGTTTTAGGATAGGCGGCAATCAGCCCCAGCATTTT. V is TRBV27 and J is TRBJ1-5; no reliable D call. Trimming removed 3 bases from V and 2 bases from J, with 11 bases in between. The CDR3 is 15 amino acids. Germline values: CDR1 MNHEY, CDR2 SMNVEV (reference sequence).

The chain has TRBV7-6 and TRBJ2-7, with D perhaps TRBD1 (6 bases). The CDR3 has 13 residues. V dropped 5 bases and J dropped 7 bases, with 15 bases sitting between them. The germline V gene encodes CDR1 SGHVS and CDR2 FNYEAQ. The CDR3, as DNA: TGTGCCAGCAGCCAACAGGGCCGCTGGGAGCAGTACTTC. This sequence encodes CASSQQGRWEQYF.

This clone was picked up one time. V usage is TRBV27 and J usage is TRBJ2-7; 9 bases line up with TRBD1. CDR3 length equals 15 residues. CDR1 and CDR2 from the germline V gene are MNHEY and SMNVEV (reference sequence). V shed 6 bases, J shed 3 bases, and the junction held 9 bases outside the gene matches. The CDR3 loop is CASRTQGASNYEQYF. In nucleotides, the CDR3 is TGTGCCAGCAGGACACAGGGGGCATCTAACTACGAGCAGTACTTC.